Listed below are T cell receptor beta chains from one sample, sequenced in a study of Tregs in tolerant kidney transplant recipients. The table came from immunoSEQ multiplex PCR; TCRdb's copy has only in-frame clones and leaves some out. The sample contains tens of thousands of clones, over 75% of which appear only once. This sample comprised CD4+ T cells from blood (PBMCs), obtained 6 months after the transplant. The receptors here all came from a human patient who received a combined kidney and bone marrow transplant. Part of the T cells may come from the graft donor. The CDR3 runs from the conserved cysteine through the conserved F or W. D genes are given only for firm matches. Rows give clone size only sometimes, using once, few, many, or a class for an expanded clone.

CDR3nt,CDR3aa,abundance,j_gene,v_gene,d_gene
TGTGCCAGCAGTTACCTCAGGGGGACAGGCGGCTACACCTTC,CASSYLRGTGGYTF,-,TRBJ1-2,TRBV6-5,TRBD1
TGTGCCAGCAGCCAAGATCAGATGACTAGCGGATACAATGAGCAGTTCTTC,CASSQDQMTSGYNEQFF,-,TRBJ2-1,TRBV4-2,TRBD2
TGTGCCAGCAGTACTAAACAGGGTACAGAGACCCAGTACTTC,CASSTKQGTETQYF,-,TRBJ2-5,TRBV5-4,-
TGTGCCAGCAGTCGACTTTTACTAGCAAACATTCAGTACTTC,CASSRLLLANIQYF,-,TRBJ2-4,TRBV28,-
TGTGCCTGGAGTGCCGGGACAGCGTACTACAATGAGCAGTTCTTC,CAWSAGTAYYNEQFF,-,TRBJ2-1,TRBV30,TRBD1
TGTGCCAGCAGGGGGACAGGGCGAACTGAAGCTTTCTTT,CASRGTGRTEAFF,once,TRBJ1-1,TRBV2,TRBD1
TGCGCCAGCAGCTTGGCTGGCGGGGGGGCCGTAAATACGCAGTATTTT,CASSLAGGGAVNTQYF,-,TRBJ2-3,TRBV5-1,TRBD2
TGTGCCAGCAGCTTAGATCCGGGACAGGGCAATCGGGACACCATATATTTT,CASSLDPGQGNRDTIYF,-,TRBJ1-3,TRBV7-4,TRBD1
TGTGCCAGCAGCCTACAGGGGGGGGAACAGTTCTCTGGGGCCAACGTCCTGACTTTC,CASSLQGGEQFSGANVLTF,-,TRBJ2-6,TRBV5-6,-
TGTGCCAGCAGTGGCGCGTTACTACAACAAAGTCGGGCCAACGTCCTGACTTTC,CASSGALLQQSRANVLTF,-,TRBJ2-6,TRBV21-1,-
TGTGCCAGCAGCTTGTCCCTTACTCTTGGTCCGTCAGATACGCAGTATTTT,CASSLSLTLGPSDTQYF,-,TRBJ2-3,TRBV11-1,-
TGTGCCAGCAGCTCTGACAGGGTACACACCGGGGAGCTGTTTTTT,CASSSDRVHTGELFF,-,TRBJ2-2,TRBV5-4,TRBD1
TGTGCCAGCAGCAATAGCGCGGGTTTTACAGATACGCAGTATTTT,CASSNSAGFTDTQYF,-,TRBJ2-3,TRBV7-7,-
TGCGCCAGCAGCTTATCAAGCGTGGAGACCCAGTACTTC,CASSLSSVETQYF,-,TRBJ2-5,TRBV5-1,-
TGTGCCAGCAAGGGGACAGTCTACAATGAGCAGTTCTTC,CASKGTVYNEQFF,-,TRBJ2-1,TRBV6-5,TRBD1
TGTGCCAGCAGCCCCGGAGATCTCCATACCTACGAGCAGTACTTC,CASSPGDLHTYEQYF,-,TRBJ2-7,TRBV9,-
TGTGCCACCACAGGGATGGTCTATGGCTACACCTTC,CATTGMVYGYTF,-,TRBJ1-2,TRBV28,-
TGTGCCAGCACCCCCGGACAGGGGTTTACCTACGAGCAGTACTTC,CASTPGQGFTYEQYF,-,TRBJ2-7,TRBV6-6,TRBD1
TGTGCCAGCAGTTTATCTGCAGGGGGCGCGGTTGAGCAGTTCTTC,CASSLSAGGAVEQFF,-,TRBJ2-1,TRBV27,TRBD1
TGTGCCAGCAGCTCCCGTGTTTTGGGGGGATTCAACACTGAAGCTTTCTTT,CASSSRVLGGFNTEAFF,-,TRBJ1-1,TRBV7-8,-
TGTGCCAGCAGTAGAAATCTGGGGAGCATGGGTCTCGAGCAGTACTTC,CASSRNLGSMGLEQYF,-,TRBJ2-7,TRBV27,-
TGTGCCAGCAGGACACAGGGTTACGAGCAGTACTTC,CASRTQGYEQYF,-,TRBJ2-7,TRBV7-2,-
TGCGCCAGCAGCCATGCCCGACAGGGCGGACAAGAGACCCAGTACTTC,CASSHARQGGQETQYF,-,TRBJ2-5,TRBV4-3,TRBD1
TGTGCCAGCAGTGACCGCGGGACAGGGAACACCGGGGAGCTGTTTTTT,CASSDRGTGNTGELFF,-,TRBJ2-2,TRBV6-4,TRBD1
TGCGCCAGCAGAGAGACTAGCGGGGTCTACAATGAGCAGTTCTTC,CASRETSGVYNEQFF,-,TRBJ2-1,TRBV5-1,TRBD2
TGTGCCAGCAGCTTGGGGGAGGGACTTCATCCCGAGCAGTACTTC,CASSLGEGLHPEQYF,-,TRBJ2-7,TRBV5-8,TRBD2
TGTGCCAGCAGCTTAAGACTAGTCTACAATGAGCAGTTCTTC,CASSLRLVYNEQFF,-,TRBJ2-1,TRBV7-2,-
TGTGCCAGCAACAGACAGGGGGGTTCTAATGAAAAACTGTTTTTT,CASNRQGGSNEKLFF,-,TRBJ1-4,TRBV7-9,TRBD1
TGTGCCAGTAGTATAGTAGGTAGCGGGACAGCAGATACGCAGTATTTT,CASSIVGSGTADTQYF,-,TRBJ2-3,TRBV19,-
TGTGCCAGCAGCTTAGGGACCTTCACAGGGAGCTACGAGCAGTACTTC,CASSLGTFTGSYEQYF,-,TRBJ2-7,TRBV7-9,-
TGTGCCAGCAAGTGGGGGGGGCCATTGGATACGCAGTATTTT,CASKWGGPLDTQYF,-,TRBJ2-3,TRBV2,-
TGTGCCAGCAGTTTTTTTGGTACAACCTTCACCGGGGAGCTGTTTTTT,CASSFFGTTFTGELFF,-,TRBJ2-2,TRBV28,-
TGTGCCAGCAGCTTGGGGTCCGGGACTAGAGGGGAGACCCAGTACTTC,CASSLGSGTRGETQYF,-,TRBJ2-5,TRBV5-5,TRBD2
TGTGCCAGCAGCCCCGGGACTAAGACTAGCGGCCAAGAGACCCAGTACTTC,CASSPGTKTSGQETQYF,-,TRBJ2-5,TRBV6-4,TRBD2
TGCGCCAGCAGCCAAGCGGGTCAGGGGCCTGCCTACGAGCAGTACTTC,CASSQAGQGPAYEQYF,-,TRBJ2-7,TRBV4-1,-
TGCAGCGTTGAAGCGGGAACAGATACGCAGTATTTT,CSVEAGTDTQYF,-,TRBJ2-3,TRBV29-1,-
TGTGCCAGCAGCTGGCGGGTTGCAACTAATGAAAAACTGTTTTTT,CASSWRVATNEKLFF,-,TRBJ1-4,TRBV7-9,-
TGTGCCAGCTCACCAAATACACAAGCTAATGAAAAACTGTTTTTT,CASSPNTQANEKLFF,few,TRBJ1-4,TRBV18,-
TGTGCCATCATTTCAGGGGCTGGAAACACCATATATTTT,CAIISGAGNTIYF,few,TRBJ1-3,TRBV10-3,-
TGCGCCAGCAGCTGGGGAGGACTAGCGGGGACCCCAGATACGCAGTATTTT,CASSWGGLAGTPDTQYF,-,TRBJ2-3,TRBV5-1,TRBD2
TGTGCCAGCAGCTTAAGGGCTAGCGGGTACCCTAGCACAGATACGCAGTATTTT,CASSLRASGYPSTDTQYF,-,TRBJ2-3,TRBV7-9,TRBD2
TGTGCCAGCAGTTACCCTACTACAGGGAACAATTCACCCCTCCACTTT,CASSYPTTGNNSPLHF,-,TRBJ1-6,TRBV6-5,-
TGCGCCAGCAGCTTACGGGAGGGCCGTCACAATGAGCAGTTCTTC,CASSLREGRHNEQFF,-,TRBJ2-1,TRBV5-1,TRBD2
TGTGCCAGCAGCCCGGGGACTTTCGAGGGCGGGGAGCTGTTTTTT,CASSPGTFEGGELFF,-,TRBJ2-2,TRBV9,-
TGTGCCAGCAGCCAAGAGAAGATGTTGTTCTACGAGCAGTACTTC,CASSQEKMLFYEQYF,-,TRBJ2-7,TRBV4-2,-
TGCGCCAGCAGCTTTGGGGGCGAGACCCAGTACTTC,CASSFGGETQYF,-,TRBJ2-5,TRBV5-1,-
TGTGCCAGCAGTTACTCCTCAAGTCGAGGGAACACTGAAGCTTTCTTT,CASSYSSSRGNTEAFF,-,TRBJ1-1,TRBV6-5,-
TGTGCCAGCAGCCTAAGCGGGGGGGCACCCAAAAACATTCAGTACTTC,CASSLSGGAPKNIQYF,few,TRBJ2-4,TRBV2,TRBD2
TGTGCCAGCAGCTTAGCCGGCGCAGGCTCTGGAAACACCATATATTTT,CASSLAGAGSGNTIYF,-,TRBJ1-3,TRBV7-9,-
TGTGCCATCAGTGCAGTCGATAGCGGCTCCTACAATGAGCAGTTCTTC,CAISAVDSGSYNEQFF,once,TRBJ2-1,TRBV10-3,-
TGCGCCAGCAGCGTAGCGGGGGCCGATACGCAGTATTTT,CASSVAGADTQYF,-,TRBJ2-3,TRBV5-1,TRBD2
TGTGCCAGCAGTGAATCTCTAGCGGGAGGGCCCCACAATGAGCAGTTCTTC,CASSESLAGGPHNEQFF,-,TRBJ2-1,TRBV25-1,TRBD2
TGTGCCAGCAGCCCAGGACAGGGGGCTACAGATACGCAGTATTTT,CASSPGQGATDTQYF,-,TRBJ2-3,TRBV11-3,TRBD1